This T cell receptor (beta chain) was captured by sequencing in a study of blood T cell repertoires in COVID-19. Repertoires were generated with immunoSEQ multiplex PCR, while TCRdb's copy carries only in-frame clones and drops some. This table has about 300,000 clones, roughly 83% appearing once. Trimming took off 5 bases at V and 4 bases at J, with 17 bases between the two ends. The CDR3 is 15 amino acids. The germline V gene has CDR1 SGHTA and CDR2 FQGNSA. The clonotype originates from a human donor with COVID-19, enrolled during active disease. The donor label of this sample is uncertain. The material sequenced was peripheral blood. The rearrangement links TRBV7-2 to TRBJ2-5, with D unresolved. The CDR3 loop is CASSLPRRSGETQYF. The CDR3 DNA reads TGTGCCAGCAGCCTCCCTCGGAGATCGGGAGAGACCCAGTACTTC.